The clone carrying this T cell receptor beta chain has a single count. The sample is drawn from a study of CD8 T cells in ankylosing spondylitis. Germline V gene lookup returns CDR1 DFQATT and CDR2 SNEGSKA (reference sequence). The V and J ends lost 5 bases and 6 bases respectively, with 14 bases between them. This CDR3 is built from 12 residues. TCRdb passed the 5' RACE reads through MiXCR, listing each CDR3 protein once. This sample carries 200,000 to 250,000 distinct CDR3 sequences, over 9.5% of them seen once, and the ten largest clones take less than 3%. The source is a male donor with ankylosing spondylitis or in good health (not recorded which). The chain combines TRBV20-1 with TRBJ2-7; D may correspond to TRBD1 or TRBD2 (6 bases each). Sequenced sample: blood, either unsorted or a sorted T cell fraction (not recorded which). CDR3 protein: CSAGGLGGEQYF. In DNA form, the CDR3 reads TGCAGTGCTGGGGGGCTGGGGGGCGAGCAGTACTTC.